Following are 12 T cell receptor beta chains from one sample sequenced in a study of OX40 agonist ivuxolimab in advanced cancers. Repertoires were generated with immunoSEQ multiplex PCR, while TCRdb's copy carries only in-frame clones and drops some. The table records fewer than 25,000 clones, about 83% of them present only once. The input for sequencing was CD4+ or CD8+ T cells sorted from blood, taken in a trial of the OX40 agonist ivuxolimab. These receptors were obtained from an adult with an advanced solid tumor such as melanoma, head and neck, liver or kidney cancer.

The chain joins TRBV9 to TRBJ1-1; unclear D gene. CDR1 and CDR2 from the germline V gene are SGDLS and YYNGEE. This CDR3 has 14 amino acids. V lost 4 bases and J lost 1, with 11 bases in between. The CDR3 spells CASSQTVGNTEAFF. The DNA for the CDR3 is TGTGCCAGCAGCCAGACGGTCGGGAACACTGAAGCTTTCTTT.

The chain carries TRBV28 and TRBJ1-6; 7 positions agree with TRBD1. J lost 8 bases, V lost 7 bases, and 11 bases had no gene match. The CDR3 runs 15 residues. CDR1 and CDR2 (germline): MDHEN, SYDVKM. CDR3 nucleotide sequence: TGTGCCAGCACCCCGATTGAGACAGGGTATTCACCCCTCCACTTT. Translation gives CASTPIETGYSPLHF.

The V call is TRBV28, the J call TRBJ2-1; D is tentatively TRBD1 or TRBD2 (6 bases each). The CDR3 consists of 19 residues. Trimming left V 1 base short and J 3 bases short, with 22 bases between. Germline CDR1 is MDHEN and CDR2 is SYDVKM. In nucleotides, the CDR3 is TGTGCCAGCAGTTTATTAGGGGGGTTTTTGGGCAGTCACTACAATGAGCAGTTCTTC. This codes for CASSLLGGFLGSHYNEQFF.

CDR3 DNA: TGTGCCAGCAGGGAGGGGACAGGGGGATTCTACGAGCAGTACTTC. Protein product: CASREGTGGFYEQYF. The genes are TRBV6-6 and TRBJ2-7, with TRBD1 matching over 11 bases. J was trimmed by 3 bases and V by 6 bases; bases with no gene match: 7. Germline V gene lookup returns CDR1 MNHNY and CDR2 SVGAGI (reference sequence). The CDR3 spans 15 residues.

This rearrangement joins TRBV11-2 to TRBJ1-1, with D possibly being TRBD1 (6 bases). Germline CDR1 SGHAT, CDR2 FQNNGV. The V and J ends lost 4 bases and 2 bases respectively, with 17 bases between them. This CDR3 has 16 amino acids. CDR3 amino acids: CASSYIQGKGNTEAFF. The DNA of the CDR3 is TGTGCCAGCAGCTACATACAGGGTAAGGGAAACACTGAAGCTTTCTTT.

The CDR3 DNA is TGTGCCTCGATGGGACAGGGTGGGACTGAAGCTTTCTTT. This gives the protein CASMGQGGTEAFF. The rearrangement links TRBV30 to TRBJ1-1, with 9 bases fitting TRBD1. The CDR3 length is 13 residues. With V trimmed by 7 bases and J by 5 bases, 8 bases remained unmatched. From germline, CDR1 is GTSNPN and CDR2 SVGIG (reference sequence).

This clone has more than one count but fewer than ten. The rearrangement links TRBV27 to TRBJ1-5; 8 bases are shared with TRBD1. Germline trimming cut 6 bases from V and 0 bases from J; bases unmatched to any gene: 7. This CDR3 contains 16 residues. Germline lookup yields CDR1 MNHEY and CDR2 SMNVEV (reference sequence). This CDR3 is CASREGQEYSNQPQHF. CDR3 DNA: TGTGCCAGCAGGGAGGGACAGGAATATAGCAATCAGCCCCAGCATTTT.

As DNA, the CDR3 is TGTGCCAGCAGTTTCGCAATTCGAGGGGACATTCAGTACTTC. Its translation: CASSFAIRGDIQYF. The chain couples TRBV28 to TRBJ2-4; TRBD1 or TRBD2 may be the D gene (5 bases each). The germline CDR1 and CDR2 sequences are MDHEN and SYDVKM. The CDR3 runs 14 residues. Trimming shortened V by 3 bases and J by 8 bases, and 14 bases separated the two germline ends.

The table lists this clone with many counts. This chain connects TRBV30 to TRBJ2-5; D possibly uses TRBD1 or TRBD2 (5 bases each). The CDR3 length is 12 residues. Germline V gene lookup returns CDR1 GTSNPN and CDR2 SVGIG (reference sequence). Trimming took off 3 bases at V and 5 bases at J, with 10 bases between the two ends. The CDR3 DNA reads TGTGCCTGGAGGGACTGGGGGGAGACCCAGTACTTC. It codes for CAWRDWGETQYF.

The gene calls are TRBV10-3 and TRBJ2-7, with D perhaps TRBD1 (5 bases). CDR1 ENHRY and CDR2 SYGVKD come from the germline V gene. V lost 4 bases and J 5 bases, leaving 15 bases between the germline ends. The CDR3 consists of 14 residues. The DNA for the CDR3 is TGTGCCATCAGTGTTTCAGGGTCGGTGGACGAGCAGTACTTC. Protein: CAISVSGSVDEQYF.

The chain joins TRBV27 to TRBJ2-2, with D tentatively TRBD2 (6 bases). The CDR3 is made up of 12 amino acids. V was pared by 6 bases and J by 7 bases, with 9 bases between. Germline V lookup: CDR1 MNHEY, CDR2 SMNVEV (reference sequence). The CDR3 region has the DNA TGTGCCAGCAGGCGGGGAGGCGGGGAGCTGTTTTTT. Amino acids: CASRRGGGELFF.

V and J are TRBV19 and TRBJ1-5, with D maybe TRBD1 (5 bases). The CDR3 consists of 17 residues. Germline V gives CDR1 LNHDA, CDR2 SQIVND (reference sequence). V gave up 1 base and J gave up 0 bases, with 13 bases separating them. The CDR3 region has the DNA TGTGCCAGTAGTATAGGGGGGACGGCTTATAGCAATCAGCCCCAGCATTTT. This gives the protein CASSIGGTAYSNQPQHF.